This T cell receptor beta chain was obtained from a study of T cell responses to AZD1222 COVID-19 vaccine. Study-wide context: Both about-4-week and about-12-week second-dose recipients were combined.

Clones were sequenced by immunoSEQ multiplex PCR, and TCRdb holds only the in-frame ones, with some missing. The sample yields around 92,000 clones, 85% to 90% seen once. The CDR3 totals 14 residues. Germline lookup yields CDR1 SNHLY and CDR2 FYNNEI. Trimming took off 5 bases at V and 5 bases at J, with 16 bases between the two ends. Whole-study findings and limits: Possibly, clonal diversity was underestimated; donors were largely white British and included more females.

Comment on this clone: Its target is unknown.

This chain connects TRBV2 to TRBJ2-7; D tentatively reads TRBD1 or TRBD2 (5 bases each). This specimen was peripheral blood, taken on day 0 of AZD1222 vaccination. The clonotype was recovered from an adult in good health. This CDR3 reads CASSMSRGAHEQYF. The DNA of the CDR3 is TGTGCCAGCAGTATGTCGCGAGGGGCGCACGAGCAGTACTTC.